One sample yielded the 17 T cell receptor beta chains listed below, sequenced in a study of blood T cell repertoires in COVID-19. The assay was immunoSEQ multiplex PCR, and TCRdb's table has in-frame clones only and misses some. The sample contains about 220,000 clones, around 84% of which appear only once. Sequencing was performed on PBMCs or T cells enriched from blood (not recorded which). The receptors derive from a woman in her thirties or forties who had recovered from COVID-19.

The V call is TRBV28, the J call TRBJ1-6, with D possibly TRBD1 on 5 matching bases. V lost 6 bases and J lost 0, with 12 bases in between. The CDR3 extends over 16 amino acids. Germline V lookup: CDR1 MDHEN, CDR2 SYDVKM. CDR3 nucleotide sequence: TGTGCCAGCAGACTGACAGCGAGCTCCTATAATTCACCCCTCCACTTT. Its protein product is CASRLTASSYNSPLHF.

The chain carries TRBV2 and TRBJ1-1, with TRBD1 identical over 7 bases. This CDR3 region has 12 residues. In germline, CDR1 is SNHLY, CDR2 FYNNEI. J gave up 11 bases and V 5 bases, and 8 bases lay outside the gene matches. The CDR3 protein is CASSPSDRAAFF. In DNA form, the CDR3 reads TGTGCCAGCAGTCCCTCCGACAGGGCGGCTTTCTTT.

V gene TRBV29-1 combines with J gene TRBJ1-5; D ambiguous. Germline V gene data show CDR1 as SQVTM and CDR2 as ANQGSEA. The CDR3 spans 13 residues. With 4 bases removed from V and 3 bases from J, the gap between germline ends came to 10 bases. CDR3 residues: CSVGEGHNQPQHF. The CDR3 region has the DNA TGCAGCGTTGGGGAGGGCCACAATCAGCCCCAGCATTTT.

This chain links TRBV18 with TRBJ1-1; tentatively, D is TRBD1 (6 bases). The CDR3 spans 13 residues. The germline CDR1 and CDR2 sequences are KGHSH and LQKENI. Trimming stripped 5 bases from V and 7 bases from J, with 14 bases between. The CDR3 DNA follows: TGTGCCAGCTCAGTACGTGAGGGGGATGAAGCTTTCTTT. Protein: CASSVREGDEAFF.

The chain recombines TRBV19 with TRBJ1-1, with D hard to call. This CDR3 is 14 amino acids long. Trimming removed 7 bases at V and 3 bases at J, with 15 bases between. Germline V gene data show CDR1 as LNHDA and CDR2 as SQIVND (reference sequence). CDR3 DNA: TGTGCCAGTACAACGCGACAAGGCTACACTGAAGCTTTCTTT. It yields the protein CASTTRQGYTEAFF.

This rearrangement joins TRBV10-3 to TRBJ2-2; 7 positions match TRBD1. Per the germline V gene, CDR1 is ENHRY and CDR2 is SYGVKD. The CDR3 sequence is 11 residues long. V lost 11 bases and J lost 6; bases outside the gene matches: 3. Here the CDR3 DNA reads TGTGCCGCTCAGGGGGCCGGGGAGCTGTTTTTT. Residues: CAAQGAGELFF.

This clone came up a few times. The V call is TRBV29-1, the J call TRBJ2-7; D gene unclear. V was pared by 4 bases and J by 6 bases, with 10 bases between. Germline CDR1 is SQVTM and CDR2 is ANQGSEA. The CDR3 consists of 11 residues. The DNA for the CDR3 is TGCAGCGTTGGAGGTCTCGTCGAGCAGTACTTC. Its translation: CSVGGLVEQYF.

CDR3 DNA sequence: TGTGCCAGCAGGAGGGCGGGAGAAAGCACCGGGGAGCTGTTTTTT. Translated, it gives CASRRAGESTGELFF. This chain joins TRBV3-1 (or the pseudogene TRBV3-2) and TRBJ2-2; the match to TRBD2 covers 7 bases. Germline-derived CDR1 and CDR2 are LGHDT and YNNKEL (reference sequence). V lost 6 bases, J lost 4 bases, and 8 bases stayed unmatched. The CDR3 spans 15 residues.

The chain uses TRBV10-3 and TRBJ2-7, with 11 bases matching TRBD2. V shed 2 bases, J shed 2 bases, and the junction held 8 bases outside the gene matches. This CDR3 has 17 residues. Germline V lookup: CDR1 ENHRY, CDR2 SYGVKD. CDR3 protein: CAISETTSGTGTYEQYF. In DNA form, the CDR3 reads TGTGCCATCAGTGAGACGACTAGCGGGACTGGAACCTACGAGCAGTACTTC.

This clone was seen a single time. This chain connects TRBV11-2 to TRBJ2-1, with D possibly TRBD1 on 5 matching bases. V was trimmed by 5 bases and J by 2 bases, leaving 16 bases between them. Germline loops: CDR1 SGHAT, CDR2 FQNNGV. The CDR3 is 16 amino acids. CDR3 in DNA: TGTGCCAGCAGCCGACGCAGGGCTGCGACCTACAATGAGCAGTTCTTC. Encoded protein: CASSRRRAATYNEQFF. Full variable domain (remainder filled in from reference TRBV11-2 and TRBJ2-1): EAGVAQSPRYKIIEKRQSVAFWCNPISGHATLYWYQQILGQGPKLLIQFQNNGVVDDSQLPKDRFSAERLKGVDSTLKIQPAKLEDSAVYLCASSRRRAATYNEQFFGPGTRLTVL.

The rearrangement links TRBV3-1 (or the pseudogene TRBV3-2) to TRBJ1-3; 7 bases line up with TRBD1. This CDR3 spans 15 amino acids. The germline CDR1 and CDR2 sequences are LGHDT and YNNKEL (reference sequence). The J segment lost 2 bases and the V segment lost 5 bases, leaving 6 bases of the junction unmatched. The CDR3 reads CASSGDRVAGNTIYF. The DNA of the CDR3 is TGTGCCAGCAGCGGCGACAGGGTTGCTGGAAACACCATATATTTT.

V and J are TRBV7-3 and TRBJ2-2; no clear D gene. V was clipped by 5 bases and J by 4 bases, with 11 bases between them. CDR1 is SGHTA and CDR2 is FQGTGA in the germline V gene. This CDR3 has 14 amino acids. DNA for the CDR3: TGTGCCAGCAGCCCGTCTAGAAGCACCGGGGAGCTGTTTTTT. Translating it yields CASSPSRSTGELFF.

This chain connects TRBV19 to TRBJ2-4, with 8 bases lining up with TRBD1. Trimming took 4 bases from V and 6 from J; bases not matched to a gene: 5. The CDR3 runs 14 residues. Per germline, CDR1 LNHDA and CDR2 SQIVND (reference sequence). The CDR3 reads CASSTGTGGNIQYF. Here the CDR3 DNA reads TGTGCCAGTAGTACGGGCACAGGGGGAAACATTCAGTACTTC.

The rearrangement uses TRBV19 and TRBJ2-3; 16 bases align to TRBD2. The CDR3 consists of 19 residues. The germline CDR1 and CDR2 sequences are LNHDA and SQIVND (reference sequence). Trimming took 6 bases from V and 2 from J; bases not matched to a gene: 11. The CDR3 DNA is TGTGCCAGTAGCTCCCCTCCGGGACTAGCGGGAGGGGACACAGATACGCAGTATTTT. Amino acids: CASSSPPGLAGGDTDTQYF. Complete variable domain (other parts from reference TRBV19 and TRBJ2-3): DGGITQSPKYLFRKEGQNVTLSCEQNLNHDAMYWYRQDPGQGLRLIYYSQIVNDFQKGDIAEGYSVSREKKESFPLTVTSAQKNPTAFYLCASSSPPGLAGGDTDTQYFGPGTRLTVL.

This sequence joins TRBV7-2 and TRBJ1-1; tentative D call: TRBD1 (6 bases). V lost 3 bases to trimming and J lost 4 bases, with 15 bases between them. Germline CDR1 reads SGHTA; CDR2 reads FQGNSA. The CDR3 contains 15 residues. CDR3 sequence (DNA): TGTGCCAGCAGCTTGAGCAGGGGTTTGGGCACTGAAGCTTTCTTT. Residues: CASSLSRGLGTEAFF.

This clone is a singleton in its sample. The rearrangement joins TRBV18 to TRBJ1-1; D unclear. This CDR3 has 15 residues. Trimming pared 3 bases from V and 1 base from J, leaving 12 bases between. Germline V lookup: CDR1 KGHSH, CDR2 LQKENI. The CDR3 spells CASSPREGRNTEAFF. The CDR3 DNA is TGTGCCAGCTCACCCCGGGAGGGCCGGAACACTGAAGCTTTCTTT.

V gene TRBV7-9 combines with J gene TRBJ1-5; weak D call: TRBD1 (5 bases). The V end was cut by 1 base, the J end by 4 bases, with 23 bases between. This CDR3 contains 19 residues. Looked up from germline, CDR1 is SEHNR and CDR2 is FQNEAQ (reference sequence). The CDR3 spells CASSLGDLRKTVSNQPQHF. CDR3 DNA sequence: TGTGCCAGCAGCTTAGGGGATCTTAGAAAGACAGTTTCGAATCAGCCCCAGCATTTT. Based on the CDR3 plus reference TRBV7-9 and TRBJ1-5, the full variable domain is DTGVSQNPRHKITKRGQNVTFRCDPISEHNRLYWYRQTLGQGPEFLTYFQNEAQLEKSRLLSDRFSAERPKGSFSTLEIQRTEQGDSAMYLCASSLGDLRKTVSNQPQHFGDGTRLSIL.